Presented here are 5 T cell receptor beta chains from one specimen sequenced in a study of immune evolution from preneoplasia to lung adenocarcinoma. Here immunoSEQ multiplex PCR was the method, and the copy in TCRdb shows in-frame clones only, minus some. The sample lists around 4,000 clones, about 76% occurring once. Sequenced sample: FFPE minimally invasive lung adenocarcinoma tissue. These receptors all stem from a person aged 60-80 years with lung adenocarcinoma.

In nucleotides, the CDR3 is TGTGCCAGCAGCCGGGGAGCGAACACTGAAGCTTTCTTT. Residues: CASSRGANTEAFF. This chain connects TRBV5-4 to TRBJ1-1; D remains unclear. Germline-derived CDR1 and CDR2 are SGHNT and YYREEE (reference sequence). CDR3 length: 13 amino acids. V dropped 4 bases and J dropped 1 base, with 8 bases sitting between them.

This chain uses TRBV5-6 with TRBJ2-7; D gene unclear. In germline, CDR1 is SGHDT, CDR2 YYEEEE. V lost 1 base to trimming and J lost 0 bases, with 5 bases between them. The CDR3 spans 13 residues. CDR3 protein: CASSLTSSYEQYF. The CDR3 DNA reads TGTGCCAGCAGCTTGACCAGCTCCTACGAGCAGTACTTC.

This clone was seen only once. The V gene is TRBV15, the J gene TRBJ2-1, with D maybe TRBD1 (6 bases). This CDR3 is 12 amino acids long. The V end was cut by 6 bases, the J end by 7 bases, with 10 bases between. CDR1 is LNHNV and CDR2 is YYDKDF in the germline V gene (reference sequence). CDR3 sequence (DNA): TGTGCCACCAGGCAGAGGGGGAATGAGCAGTTCTTC. Encoded protein: CATRQRGNEQFF.

The chain joins TRBV7-9 to TRBJ2-1, with TRBD2 matching over 14 bases. The CDR3 length is 17 residues. V lost 11 bases to trimming and J lost 1 base; unmatched junction nucleotides: 10. Germline lookup yields CDR1 SEHNR and CDR2 FQNEAQ (reference sequence). CDR3 residues: CAGSGTSGRGSYNEQFF. CDR3 DNA sequence: TGTGCCGGTTCAGGGACTAGCGGGAGAGGATCCTACAATGAGCAGTTCTTC.

This chain links TRBV7-6 with TRBJ1-1; TRBD1 aligns across 7 bases. V lost 4 bases, J lost 7 bases, and 6 bases stayed unmatched. The CDR3 consists of 13 residues. Germline CDR1 reads SGHVS; CDR2 reads FNYEAQ. The CDR3 spells CASSSTGRGEAFF. The CDR3 DNA reads TGTGCCAGCAGCTCGACAGGGAGGGGTGAAGCTTTCTTT.